The present entry profiles one T cell receptor (beta chain) with its context. These data originate in a study of Ad26.COV2.S vaccination and SARS-CoV-2 variants. On the study more broadly: The donor participated in the COV1001 trial, in its Ad26.COV2.S arm.

TCRdb's copy holds only in-frame clones and misses some; the assay was immunoSEQ multiplex PCR. The sample holds 300,000 to 350,000 clones; under 90% are singletons and the top ten take around 5.5%. The ends lost 5 bases at V and 9 bases at J; junction bases unmatched: 12. This CDR3 has 15 amino acids. CDR1 and CDR2 from the germline V gene are LGHNA and YSLEER. Stated treatment: 15 to 20 received Ad26.COV2.S at low or high dose, single or two shots; 5 received placebo; per-sample allocation not given. All samples were drawn on day 63, counting from the first vaccine or placebo injection. This chain connects TRBV4-3 to TRBJ2-1; TRBD1 matches 8 bases. Sequencing was performed on peripheral blood, taken in a trial of Ad26.COV2.S vaccine versus placebo. The sequence was collected from a person aged 18-65 years who received the Ad26.COV2.S COVID-19 vaccine or a placebo. The CDR3 bases are TGCGCCAGCAGCTCAACCGGGACAGGTATCGGTGAGCAGTTCTTC. Translated: CASSSTGTGIGEQFF.